This T cell receptor (beta chain) was documented in a study of shared clonotypes between healthy human individuals. Source study methods: Filtering differed for immunoSEQ, which gave only junction sequences without quality scores. Sequenced by immunoSEQ multiplex PCR; TCRdb stores in-frame clones only, minus some. Clone size and the V and J calls come from that table; the DNA yielded D and trimming. The sample shows fewer than 2.5 million clones, over 85% of them seen only once. The sample was naive CD4+ T cells from PBMCs. The subset was: CD45RA+ positively selected. The sequence was obtained from a man aged 18 to 30 in good health. Some clones in this sample may be carry-over from other donors' samples.

CDR3 coding DNA: TGTGCCAGTAGTACAACCAGGGGTGGCGAGCAGTACTTC. It translates to CASSTTRGGEQYF. J is TRBJ2-7 and V is TRBV19, with a weak D call TRBD1 (6 bases). CDR1 is LNHDA, CDR2 SQIVND, per germline (reference sequence). The CDR3 consists of 13 residues. V was cut by 4 bases and J by 6 bases, with 13 bases left in between.